This T cell receptor beta chain was observed in a study of blood T cell repertoires in COVID-19. Study-wide background: Whether acute or convalescent, the COVID-19 samples came from the United States, Italy and Spain.

Everyone who took part was 18 to 89 years old, and they came from fewer than 25 US areas. Either two negative PCRs, clearance, or symptom resolution qualified Cohort 3 donors as recovered. The data were produced by immunoSEQ multiplex PCR, yet TCRdb's version contains in-frame clones alone and is incomplete. The sample has about 210,000 clones, 85% to 90% seen once. V lost 0 bases to trimming and J lost 7 bases; unmatched junction nucleotides: 11. Germline assignment: CDR1 SGHNT and CDR2 YYREEE (reference sequence). The CDR3 spans 18 residues. The rearrangement links TRBV5-4 to TRBJ1-6; the match to TRBD1 covers 9 bases. This clonotype was obtained from a man aged 25-40 years who had recovered from COVID-19. Sequencing input: PBMCs or T cells enriched from blood (not recorded which). Written as DNA, the CDR3 is TGTGCCAGCAGCTTGGCCGCGATATTGGGACAGGGCAATTCACCCCTCCACTTT. It yields the protein CASSLAAILGQGNSPLHF. The full variable domain, completed using reference TRBV5-4 and TRBJ1-6, is ETGVTQSPTHLIKTRGQQVTLRCSSQSGHNTVSWYQQALGQGPQFIFQYYREEENGRGNFPPRFSGLQFPNYSSELNVNALELDDSALYLCASSLAAILGQGNSPLHFGNGTRLTVT.